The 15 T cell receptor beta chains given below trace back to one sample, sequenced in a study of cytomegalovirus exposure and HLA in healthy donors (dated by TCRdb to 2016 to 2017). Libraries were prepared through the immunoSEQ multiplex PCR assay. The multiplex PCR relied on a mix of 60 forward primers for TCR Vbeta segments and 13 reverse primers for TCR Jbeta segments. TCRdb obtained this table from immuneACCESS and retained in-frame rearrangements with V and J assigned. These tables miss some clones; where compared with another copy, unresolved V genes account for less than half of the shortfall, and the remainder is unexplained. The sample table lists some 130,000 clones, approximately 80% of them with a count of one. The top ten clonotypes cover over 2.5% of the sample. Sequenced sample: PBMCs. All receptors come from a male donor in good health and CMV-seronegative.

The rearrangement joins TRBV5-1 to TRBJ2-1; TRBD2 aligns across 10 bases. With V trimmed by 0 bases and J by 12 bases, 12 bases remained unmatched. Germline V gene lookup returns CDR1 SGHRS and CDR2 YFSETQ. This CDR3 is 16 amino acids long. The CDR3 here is CASSLGSSGRQDGQFF. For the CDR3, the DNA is TGCGCCAGCAGCTTGGGATCTAGCGGGAGACAGGATGGGCAGTTCTTC.

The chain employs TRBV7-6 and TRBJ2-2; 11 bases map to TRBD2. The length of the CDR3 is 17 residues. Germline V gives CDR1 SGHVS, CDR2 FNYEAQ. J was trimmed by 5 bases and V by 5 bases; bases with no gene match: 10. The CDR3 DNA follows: TGTGCCAGCAGCCTCACCGGGACTAGCGGTGCAACCGGGGAGCTGTTTTTT. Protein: CASSLTGTSGATGELFF.

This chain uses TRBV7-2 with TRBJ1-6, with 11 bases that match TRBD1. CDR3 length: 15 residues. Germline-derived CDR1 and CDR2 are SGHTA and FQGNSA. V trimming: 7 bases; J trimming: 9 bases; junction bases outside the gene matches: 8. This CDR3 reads CASTDPGQGGSPLHF. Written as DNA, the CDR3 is TGTGCCAGCACCGATCCGGGACAGGGGGGTTCACCCCTCCACTTT.

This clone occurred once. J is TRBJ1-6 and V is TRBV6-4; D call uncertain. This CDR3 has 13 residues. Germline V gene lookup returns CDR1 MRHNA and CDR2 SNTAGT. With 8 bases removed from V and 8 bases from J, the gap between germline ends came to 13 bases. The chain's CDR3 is CASGEAFDSPLHF. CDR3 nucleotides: TGTGCCAGCGGGGAGGCATTTGATTCACCCCTCCACTTT.

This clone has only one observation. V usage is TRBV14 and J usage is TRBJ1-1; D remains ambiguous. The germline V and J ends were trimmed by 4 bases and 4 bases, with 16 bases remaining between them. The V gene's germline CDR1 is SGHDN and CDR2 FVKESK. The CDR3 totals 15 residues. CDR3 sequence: CASSRPQTGSTEAFF. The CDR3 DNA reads TGTGCCAGCAGCCGACCCCAGACGGGGAGCACTGAAGCTTTCTTT.

CDR3: CATSTHTGADTQYF. CDR3 nucleotides: TGTGCCACCAGCACCCACACCGGGGCAGATACGCAGTATTTT. The J gene is TRBJ2-3, the V gene TRBV15, with D tentatively TRBD2 (5 bases). This CDR3 has 14 residues. Trimming pared 4 bases from V and 4 bases from J, leaving 12 bases between. Germline V lookup: CDR1 LNHNV, CDR2 YYDKDF (reference sequence).

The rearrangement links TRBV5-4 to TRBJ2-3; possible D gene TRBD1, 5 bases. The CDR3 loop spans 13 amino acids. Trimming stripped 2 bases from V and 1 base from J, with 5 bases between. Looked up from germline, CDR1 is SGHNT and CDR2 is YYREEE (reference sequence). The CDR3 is CASSFRGTDTQYF. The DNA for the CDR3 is TGTGCCAGCAGCTTCAGGGGCACAGATACGCAGTATTTT.

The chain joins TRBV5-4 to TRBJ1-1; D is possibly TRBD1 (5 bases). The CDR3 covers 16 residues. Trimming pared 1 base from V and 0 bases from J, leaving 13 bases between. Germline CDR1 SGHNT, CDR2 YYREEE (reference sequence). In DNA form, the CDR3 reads TGTGCCAGCAGCTTGCCGTTTGACAGAGTGAACACTGAAGCTTTCTTT. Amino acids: CASSLPFDRVNTEAFF.

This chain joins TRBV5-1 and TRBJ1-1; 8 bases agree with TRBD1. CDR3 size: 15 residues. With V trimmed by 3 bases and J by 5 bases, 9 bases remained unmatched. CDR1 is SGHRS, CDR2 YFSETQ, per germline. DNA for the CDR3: TGCGCCAGCAGCTCCCAAGGACAGGGAGGGACTGAAGCTTTCTTT. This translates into CASSSQGQGGTEAFF.

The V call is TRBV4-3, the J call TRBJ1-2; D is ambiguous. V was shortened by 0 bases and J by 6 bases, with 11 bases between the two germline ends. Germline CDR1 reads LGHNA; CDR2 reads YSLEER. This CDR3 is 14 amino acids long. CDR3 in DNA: TGCGCCAGCAGCCAAGATCGCGCCCCCGATGGCTACACCTTC. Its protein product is CASSQDRAPDGYTF.

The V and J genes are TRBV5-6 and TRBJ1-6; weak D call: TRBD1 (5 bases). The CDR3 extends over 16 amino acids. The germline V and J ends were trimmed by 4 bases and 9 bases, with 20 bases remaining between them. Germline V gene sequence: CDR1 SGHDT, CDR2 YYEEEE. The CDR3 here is CASSTGLPRGFSPLHF. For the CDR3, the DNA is TGTGCCAGCAGCACGGGACTTCCGAGGGGTTTTTCACCCCTCCACTTT.

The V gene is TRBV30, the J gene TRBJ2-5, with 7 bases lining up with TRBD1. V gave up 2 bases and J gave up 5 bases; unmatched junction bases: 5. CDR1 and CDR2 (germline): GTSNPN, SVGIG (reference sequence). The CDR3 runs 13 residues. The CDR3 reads CAWSPTGLETQYF. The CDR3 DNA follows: TGTGCCTGGAGTCCGACAGGGTTGGAGACCCAGTACTTC.

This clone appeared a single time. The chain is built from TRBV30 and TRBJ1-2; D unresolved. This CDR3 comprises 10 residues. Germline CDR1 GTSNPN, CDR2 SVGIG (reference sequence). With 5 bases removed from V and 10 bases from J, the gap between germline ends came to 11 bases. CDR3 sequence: CAWRVVVYTF. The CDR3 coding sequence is TGTGCCTGGCGCGTTGTTGTCTACACCTTC. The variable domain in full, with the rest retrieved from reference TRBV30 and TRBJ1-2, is SQTIHQWPATLVQPVGSPLSLECTVEGTSNPNLYWYRQAAGRGLQLLFYSVGIGQISSEVPQNLSASRPQDRQFILSSKKLLLSDSGFYLCAWRVVVYTFGSGTRLTVV.

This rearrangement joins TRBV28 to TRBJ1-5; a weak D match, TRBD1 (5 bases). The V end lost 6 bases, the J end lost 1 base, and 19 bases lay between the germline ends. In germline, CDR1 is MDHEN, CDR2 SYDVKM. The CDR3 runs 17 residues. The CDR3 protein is CASRGGRGLGSNQPQHF. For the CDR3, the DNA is TGTGCCAGCAGGGGGGGTCGAGGTCTGGGGAGCAATCAGCCCCAGCATTTT.

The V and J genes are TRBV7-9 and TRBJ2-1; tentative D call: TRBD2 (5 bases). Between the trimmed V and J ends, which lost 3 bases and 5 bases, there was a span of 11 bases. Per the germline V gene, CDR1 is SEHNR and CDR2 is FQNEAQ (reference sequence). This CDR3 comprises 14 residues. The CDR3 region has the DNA TGTGCCAGCAGCTTTCAGGAGGCGAACAATGAGCAGTTCTTC. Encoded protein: CASSFQEANNEQFF.